These T cell receptor beta chains were read from a single sample in a study of cytomegalovirus exposure and HLA in healthy donors. Profiling relied on immunoSEQ multiplex PCR, and the TCRdb table lists in-frame clones only, not all of them. The sample includes around 150,000 clones, around 75% seen only once; the top ten take roughly 2%. The sample comprised PBMCs. Receptor source: a human donor in good health. Each CDR3 is given with its conserved first and last residue.

len	v_gene	j_gene	CDR3aa
13	TRBV7-2	TRBJ2-7	CASSLEGGYEQYF
15	TRBV4-3	TRBJ1-2	CASSQAQGASYGYTF
13	TRBV7-9	TRBJ1-5	CASSLYDWQPQHF
14	TRBV6-4	TRBJ1-1	CASSDSPVGEVAFF
15	TRBV7-9	TRBJ2-7	CASSLAQGQHYEQYF
13	TRBV7-6	TRBJ1-1	CASSAPGRAEAFF
13	TRBV25-1	TRBJ1-1	CASSKQENTEAFF
12	TRBV27	TRBJ1-1	CASSHTGGTAFF
15	TRBV5-7	TRBJ2-5	CASSFWDRDQETQYF
17	TRBV5-1	TRBJ2-1	CASSLEATGTAYNEQFF
12	TRBV7-8	TRBJ2-5	CASSPGAGTQYF
14	TRBV5-5	TRBJ1-1	CASSLVGIYTEAFF
14	TRBV19	TRBJ2-7	CASSMDGVSYEQYF
14	TRBV11-2	TRBJ1-2	CASSAGTGNYGYTF
15	TRBV4-2	TRBJ2-1	CASSQQGSSCNEQFF
12	TRBV27	TRBJ2-7	CASSIQGAQQYF
15	TRBV15	TRBJ1-5	CATSNNRGSNQPQHF
14	TRBV2	TRBJ2-1	CASSAGQGADEQFF
14	TRBV25-1	TRBJ1-1	CASRHRGKNTEAFF
15	TRBV7-2	TRBJ2-1	CASSLISGTYNEQFF
14	TRBV13	TRBJ1-1	CASTEATVNTEAFF
14	TRBV9	TRBJ1-2	CASSVGGGGYGYTF
12	TRBV12-5	TRBJ1-1	CASGPGMVEAFF
16	TRBV27	TRBJ2-1	CASSPHDRGFDNEQFF
13	TRBV6-1	TRBJ2-7	CASSVGAAYEQYF
14	TRBV5-1	TRBJ1-4	CASRTGATNEKLFF
16	TRBV7-2	TRBJ2-7	CASSRGRGQEGYEQYF
13	TRBV28	TRBJ1-1	CAATGEGNTEAFF
14	TRBV6-5	TRBJ1-2	CASSYLTDSYGYTF